Sequencing of this T cell receptor (beta chain) was carried out in a study of T cell repertoires in cytomegalovirus infection. A remark on this clonotype: Its matching antigen is unknown.

Trimming removed 3 bases at V and 5 bases at J, with 11 bases between. The V gene's germline CDR1 is ENHRY and CDR2 SYGVKD. This CDR3 comprises 13 residues. From the reads, TCRdb called clonotypes with MiXCR, one entry per CDR3 protein. The repertoire holds hundreds of thousands of distinct CDR3 sequences, roughly 42% seen once, with approximately 40% in the top ten. This clonotype originated in a human donor in good health (CMV status not recorded). Some clones in this sample may be carry-over from other donors' samples. This specimen was cultured PBMCs, taken from culture after CMV antigen stimulation. V is TRBV10-3 and J is TRBJ2-7; D unresolved. CDR3 sequence reads: CAISEKGLDEQYF. CDR3 nucleotides: TGTGCCATCAGTGAAAAGGGTCTGGACGAGCAGTACTTC.